The TCR beta chain under discussion was sequenced for a study of CD4 T cells in relation to SARS-CoV-2 and coronaviruses. Before the COVID-19 pandemic, during about 2010-2019, CD4+ T cells were taken from unexposed donors. V was clipped by 0 bases and J by 3 bases; unmatched bases: 5. The CDR3 runs 16 residues. Germline values: CDR1 SGHKS, CDR2 YYEKEE (reference sequence). Profiled with immunoSEQ multiplex PCR; TCRdb holds only in-frame clones, not every one. The data show just under 65,000 clones, with approximately 94% seen just once and approximately 0.15% held by the top ten. The source of this sequence is a human donor in good health. Sequencing was carried out using naive CD4+ T cells from PBMCs. Described subset: naive CD4+ T cells isolated by negative enrichment. V gene TRBV5-5 combines with J gene TRBJ2-7; TRBD1 aligns across 11 bases. CDR3 protein: CASSLGTGGAYYEQYF. In DNA, the CDR3 is TGTGCCAGCAGCTTGGGGACAGGGGGCGCATACTACGAGCAGTACTTC.